The 19 T cell receptor beta chains presented below share a single source sample, sequenced in a study of graft-versus-host responses after intestinal transplantation. This table comes from immunoSEQ multiplex PCR, and its TCRdb copy is limited to in-frame clones, with some not included. The sample includes over 70,000 clones, 90% of them seen just once. Their target antigens are unknown. The sample consisted of unstimulated CD8+ T cells sorted from spleen or lymph node cells, taken before transplant. The source of these receptors is a human donor who was the organ donor for an intestinal transplant.

V and J are TRBV7-9 and TRBJ2-7; 8 bases agree with TRBD2. From germline, CDR1 is SEHNR and CDR2 FQNEAQ (reference sequence). The CDR3 covers 17 residues. Trimming removed 5 bases from V and 0 bases from J; junction bases left unmatched: 12. DNA for the CDR3: TGTGCCAGCAGCCGCGGGAGGCGGGGACTGCTCTCCTACGAGCAGTACGTC. This codes for CASSRGRRGLLSYEQYV.

V gene TRBV10-3 combines with J gene TRBJ1-6; 7 bases agree with TRBD1. V trimming: 3 bases; J trimming: 9 bases; junction bases outside the gene matches: 8. The CDR3 consists of 15 residues. The germline gives CDR1 ENHRY, CDR2 SYGVKD. DNA of the CDR3: TGTGCCATCAGTGATTTATCACAGGGGAGTTCACCCCTCCACTTT. Translation: CAISDLSQGSSPLHF.

J is TRBJ2-2 and V is TRBV6-5; 7 bases agree with TRBD2. CDR3 length: 13 amino acids. V lost 2 bases and J lost 11; bases outside the gene matches: 5. The germline V gene encodes CDR1 MNHEY and CDR2 SVGAGI. The chain's CDR3 is CASSYTGGVELFF. DNA for the CDR3: TGTGCCAGCAGTTACACGGGGGGAGTTGAGCTGTTTTTT.

The J gene is TRBJ2-7, the V gene TRBV11-3, with TRBD2 as a possible D gene (5 bases). The V gene's germline CDR1 is SGHNT and CDR2 YENEEA. There are 17 residues in the CDR3. Trimming left V 1 base short and J 3 bases short, with 19 bases between. Written as DNA, the CDR3 is TGTGCCAGCAGCTTAGGTGCTATCCAGGAGGTTTTCTACGAGCAGTACGTC. Translated, it gives CASSLGAIQEVFYEQYV.

The chain joins TRBV4-1 to TRBJ1-4; 9 bases align to TRBD1. Per the germline V gene, CDR1 is MGHRA and CDR2 is YSYEKL. V was pared by 2 bases and J by 8 bases, with 6 bases of the junction left unmatched. The CDR3 extends over 15 amino acids. CDR3 DNA: TGCGCCAGCAGCCAACCGGACAGGGGTGAGGAAAAACTGTTTTTT. Translated: CASSQPDRGEEKLFF.

In its sample, this clone was seen once. The V call is TRBV6-1, the J call TRBJ1-6; D not certain. The V gene lost 1 base and the J gene lost 7 bases, with 11 bases spanning the gap. CDR1 and CDR2 from the germline V gene are MNHNS and SASEGT. CDR3 length: 15 residues. The CDR3 region is CASSEGGVLNSPLHF. The CDR3 DNA reads TGTGCCAGCAGTGAAGGCGGCGTCCTAAATTCACCCCTCCACTTT.

This rearrangement joins TRBV29-1 to TRBJ2-1, with 14 bases lining up with TRBD2. The CDR3 is made up of 15 amino acids. The junction had 3 bases not matched to a gene; V was cut back by 5 bases and J by 3 bases. The germline CDR1 and CDR2 sequences are SQVTM and ANQGSEA. The chain's CDR3 is CSVRGLAGVYNEQFF. The DNA for the CDR3 is TGCAGCGTTCGGGGACTAGCGGGGGTCTACAATGAGCAGTTCTTC.

The rearrangement uses TRBV7-8 and TRBJ2-2, with a weak D call TRBD2 (6 bases). This CDR3 has 16 residues. CDR1 SGHVS and CDR2 FQNEAQ come from the germline V gene. Trimming pared 4 bases from V and 6 bases from J, leaving 18 bases between. CDR3 bases: TGTGCCAGCAGCTCCTCGTCCCGAAGGGAGGCCGGGGAGCTGTTTTTT. This codes for CASSSSSRREAGELFF.

The V and J genes are TRBV15 and TRBJ1-2, with a possible D match to TRBD1 (5 bases). V lost 3 bases, J lost 4 bases, and 15 bases lay in between. Germline lookup yields CDR1 LNHNV and CDR2 YYDKDF (reference sequence). CDR3 size: 15 residues. The CDR3 DNA is TGTGCCACCAGCAGCAGCGCCGGGGGAGCCTATGGCTACACCTTC. Residues: CATSSSAGGAYGYTF.

The chain joins TRBV19 to TRBJ1-3, with D maybe TRBD1 (5 bases). This CDR3 comprises 16 residues. Germline assignment: CDR1 LNHDA and CDR2 SQIVND (reference sequence). V gave up 6 bases and J gave up 0 bases, with 15 bases separating them. CDR3 protein: CASSSQGVLSGNTIYF. In nucleotides, the CDR3 is TGTGCCAGTAGCTCCCAGGGCGTACTCTCTGGAAACACCATATATTTT.

The CDR3: CAISDRPQNTEAFF. CDR3 coding DNA: TGTGCCATCAGTGACAGGCCCCAGAACACTGAAGCTTTCTTT. The chain carries TRBV10-3 and TRBJ1-1; D ambiguous. The CDR3 length is 14 residues. The germline V and J ends were trimmed by 3 bases and 1 base, with 9 bases remaining between them. The V gene's germline CDR1 is ENHRY and CDR2 SYGVKD.

The CDR3 DNA follows: TGTGCCAGCAGTGCCGGGGGGCCCCCCTACGAGCAGTACGTC. Translating it yields CASSAGGPPYEQYV. The V and J genes are TRBV6-1 and TRBJ2-7; a weak D match, TRBD2 (7 bases). From germline, CDR1 is MNHNS and CDR2 SASEGT. The CDR3 length is 14 residues. V lost 4 bases, J lost 2 bases, and 12 bases lay in between.

J is TRBJ2-3 and V is TRBV7-6, with 12 bases that match TRBD2. The CDR3 consists of 15 residues. V gave up 5 bases and J gave up 4 bases; unmatched junction bases: 4. CDR1 and CDR2 from the germline V gene are SGHVS and FNYEAQ. In nucleotides, the CDR3 is TGTGCCAGCAGCACTAGCGGGGGGAGTGCAGATACGCAGTATTTT. Encoded protein: CASSTSGGSADTQYF.

This clone was counted only a few times. The chain couples TRBV6-6 to TRBJ2-7, with D possibly being TRBD1 (5 bases). The CDR3 spans 15 residues. The germline V gene has CDR1 MNHNY and CDR2 SVGAGI (reference sequence). V lost 5 bases and J 0 bases, leaving 14 bases between the germline ends. DNA for the CDR3: TGTGCCAGCAGTCAAGAGACAGTTAGCTCCTACGAGCAGTACGTC. Protein: CASSQETVSSYEQYV.

The V gene is TRBV4-1, the J gene TRBJ2-3; no reliable D call. Germline lookup yields CDR1 MGHRA and CDR2 YSYEKL. This CDR3 region has 12 residues. Trimming pared 5 bases from V and 5 bases from J, leaving 8 bases between. In DNA, the CDR3 is TGCGCCAGCAGCTTTCTAGAAGATACGCAGTATTTT. As protein: CASSFLEDTQYF.

The chain is built from TRBV15 and TRBJ2-2; TRBD1 matches 9 bases. The junction had 17 bases not matched to a gene; V was cut back by 5 bases and J by 4 bases. From germline, CDR1 is LNHNV and CDR2 YYDKDF (reference sequence). The CDR3 is made up of 19 amino acids. The DNA of the CDR3 is TGTGCCACCAGCCCTCAATCAGGGACAGGGATCTATTTCACCGGGGAGCTGTTTTTT. It yields the protein CATSPQSGTGIYFTGELFF.

The CDR3 bases are TGTGCCAGCAGTGAATCCTGGGGCAGGGACTTCGGCTACACCTTC. Translation gives CASSESWGRDFGYTF. The V call is TRBV2, the J call TRBJ1-2, with D perhaps matching TRBD1 (5 bases). Trimming shortened V by 2 bases and J by 8 bases, and 18 bases separated the two germline ends. CDR3 length equals 15 residues. The germline CDR1 and CDR2 sequences are SNHLY and FYNNEI. Looking up the rest from reference TRBV2 and TRBJ1-2 gives the full variable domain: EPEVTQTPSHQVTQMGQEVILRCVPISNHLYFYWYRQILGQKVEFLVSFYNNEISEKSEIFDDQFSVERPDGSNFTLKIRSTKLEDSAMYFCASSESWGRDFGYTFGSGTRLTVV.

The J gene is TRBJ2-5, the V gene TRBV11-2, with 7 positions matching TRBD1. Germline CDR1 is SGHAT and CDR2 is FQNNGV. Unmatched junction bases numbered 11, after V lost 2 bases and J lost 2 bases. This CDR3 spans 17 amino acids. The CDR3 DNA reads TGTGCCAGCAGCTTATCTCTCCCGTCGGGACAGCAAGAGACCCAGTACTTC. Translated: CASSLSLPSGQQETQYF.

The chain uses TRBV27 and TRBJ1-5; 8 bases are a match to TRBD1. CDR3 length: 14 amino acids. Germline lookup yields CDR1 MNHEY and CDR2 SMNVEV (reference sequence). Trimming removed 5 bases from V and 5 bases from J; junction bases left unmatched: 5. The CDR3 bases are TGTGCCAGCAGTGGGGACAGGTTTGATCAGCCCCAGCATTTT. Amino acids: CASSGDRFDQPQHF.